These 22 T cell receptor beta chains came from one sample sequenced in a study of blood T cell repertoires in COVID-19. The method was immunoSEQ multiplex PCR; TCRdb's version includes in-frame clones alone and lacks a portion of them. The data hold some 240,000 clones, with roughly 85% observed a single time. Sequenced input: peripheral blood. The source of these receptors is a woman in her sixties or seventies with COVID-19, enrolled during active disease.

CDR3 region: CASSLVRRGTFQETQYF. As DNA, the CDR3 is TGTGCCAGCAGCTTGGTTCGGAGAGGCACCTTTCAAGAGACCCAGTACTTC. The rearrangement joins TRBV5-6 to TRBJ2-5; no firm D call. Germline CDR1 reads SGHDT; CDR2 reads YYEEEE. Between the trimmed V and J ends, which lost 0 bases and 2 bases, there was a span of 17 bases. This CDR3 spans 17 amino acids.

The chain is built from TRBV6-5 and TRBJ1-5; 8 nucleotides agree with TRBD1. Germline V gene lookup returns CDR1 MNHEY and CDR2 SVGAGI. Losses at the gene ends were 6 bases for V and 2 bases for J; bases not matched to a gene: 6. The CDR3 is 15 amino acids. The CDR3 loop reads CASSRTGPGNQPQHF. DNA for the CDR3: TGTGCCAGCAGCCGGACAGGGCCGGGCAATCAGCCCCAGCATTTT.

The DNA for the CDR3 is TGCGCCAGCAGCTTAAGGCTTGGGACAGGAACAAATGAGCAGTTCTTC. This sequence encodes CASSLRLGTGTNEQFF. V gene TRBV5-1 combines with J gene TRBJ2-1, with TRBD1 matching over 8 bases. The CDR3 loop spans 16 amino acids. V shed 2 bases, J shed 7 bases, and the junction held 11 bases outside the gene matches. Germline CDR1 and CDR2: SGHRS and YFSETQ. The variable domain in full, completed from reference TRBV5-1 and TRBJ2-1, reads KAGVTQTPRYLIKTRGQQVTLSCSPISGHRSVSWYQQTPGQGLQFLFEYFSETQRNKGNFPGRFSGRQFSNSRSEMNVSTLELGDSALYLCASSLRLGTGTNEQFFGPGTRLTVL.

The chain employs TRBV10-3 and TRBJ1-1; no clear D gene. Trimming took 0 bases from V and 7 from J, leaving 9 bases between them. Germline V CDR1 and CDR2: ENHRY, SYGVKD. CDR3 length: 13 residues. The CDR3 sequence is CAISESTIGEAFF. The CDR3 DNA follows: TGTGCCATCAGTGAGTCGACTATAGGTGAAGCTTTCTTT.

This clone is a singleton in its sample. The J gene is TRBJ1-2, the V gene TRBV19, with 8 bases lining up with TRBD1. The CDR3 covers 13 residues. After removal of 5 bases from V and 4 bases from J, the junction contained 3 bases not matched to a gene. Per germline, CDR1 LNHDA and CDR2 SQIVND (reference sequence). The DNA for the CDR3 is TGTGCCAGTAGTGAACAGGGGGTCTATGGCTACACCTTC. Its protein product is CASSEQGVYGYTF.

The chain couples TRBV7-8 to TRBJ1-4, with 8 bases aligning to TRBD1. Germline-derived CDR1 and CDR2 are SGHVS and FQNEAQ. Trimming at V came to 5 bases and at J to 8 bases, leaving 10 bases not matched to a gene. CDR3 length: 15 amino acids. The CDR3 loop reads CASSESDRGWEKLFF. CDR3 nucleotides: TGTGCCAGCAGCGAGTCCGACAGGGGCTGGGAAAAACTGTTTTTT.

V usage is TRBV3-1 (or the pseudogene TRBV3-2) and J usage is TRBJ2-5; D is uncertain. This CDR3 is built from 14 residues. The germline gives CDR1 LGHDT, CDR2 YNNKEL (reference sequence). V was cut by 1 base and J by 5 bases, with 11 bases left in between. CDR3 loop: CASSQGSISETQYF. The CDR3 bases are TGTGCCAGCAGCCAAGGATCTATTTCGGAGACCCAGTACTTC.

The CDR3, as DNA: TGTGCCTGTCTAGCGGGAGATACCTCCTACAATGAGCAGTTCTTC. As protein: CACLAGDTSYNEQFF. This chain connects TRBV30 to TRBJ2-1; 10 nucleotides agree with TRBD2. Germline V lookup: CDR1 GTSNPN, CDR2 SVGIG (reference sequence). CDR3 length: 15 amino acids. V shed 6 bases, J shed 0 bases, and the junction held 5 bases outside the gene matches. The full variable domain, completed using reference TRBV30 and TRBJ2-1, is SQTIHQWPATLVQPVGSPLSLECTVEGTSNPNLYWYRQAAGRGLQLLFYSVGIGQISSEVPQNLSASRPQDRQFILSSKKLLLSDSGFYLCACLAGDTSYNEQFFGPGTRLTVL.

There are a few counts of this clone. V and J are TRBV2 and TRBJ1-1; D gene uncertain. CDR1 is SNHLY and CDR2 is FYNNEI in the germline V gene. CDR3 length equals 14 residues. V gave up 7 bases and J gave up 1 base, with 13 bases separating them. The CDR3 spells CASTFAGRNTEAFF. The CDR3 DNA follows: TGTGCCAGCACGTTTGCGGGGAGGAACACTGAAGCTTTCTTT.

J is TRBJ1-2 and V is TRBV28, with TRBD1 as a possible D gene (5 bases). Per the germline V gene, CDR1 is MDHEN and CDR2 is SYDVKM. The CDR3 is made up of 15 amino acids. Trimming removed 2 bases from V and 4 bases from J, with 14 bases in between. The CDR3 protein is CASSLAPGVSYGYTF. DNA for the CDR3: TGTGCCAGCAGTTTAGCTCCGGGGGTTAGCTATGGCTACACCTTC.

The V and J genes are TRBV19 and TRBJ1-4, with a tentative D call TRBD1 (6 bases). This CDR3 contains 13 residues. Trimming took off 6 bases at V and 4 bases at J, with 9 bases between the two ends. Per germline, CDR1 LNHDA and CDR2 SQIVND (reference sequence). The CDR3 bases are TGTGCCAGTAGGCCCAGGGGTAATGAAAAACTGTTTTTT. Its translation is CASRPRGNEKLFF.

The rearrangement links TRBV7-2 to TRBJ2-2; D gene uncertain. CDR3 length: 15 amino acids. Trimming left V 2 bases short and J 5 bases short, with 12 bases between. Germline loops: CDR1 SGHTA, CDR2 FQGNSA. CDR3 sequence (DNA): TGTGCCAGCAGCTTAATCGGCTTACTAACCGGGGAGCTGTTTTTT. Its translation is CASSLIGLLTGELFF.

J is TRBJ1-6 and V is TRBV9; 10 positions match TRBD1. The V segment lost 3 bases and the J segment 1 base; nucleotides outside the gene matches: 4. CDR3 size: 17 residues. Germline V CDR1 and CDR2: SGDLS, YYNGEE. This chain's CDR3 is CASSGEGQGSYNSPLHF. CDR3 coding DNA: TGTGCCAGCAGCGGCGAGGGACAGGGGTCCTATAATTCACCCCTCCACTTT.

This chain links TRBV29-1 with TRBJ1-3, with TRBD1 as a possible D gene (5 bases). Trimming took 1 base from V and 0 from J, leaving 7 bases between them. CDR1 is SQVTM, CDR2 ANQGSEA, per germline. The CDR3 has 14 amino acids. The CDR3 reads CSVEGQLSGNTIYF. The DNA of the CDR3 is TGCAGCGTTGAAGGACAGCTCTCTGGAAACACCATATATTTT. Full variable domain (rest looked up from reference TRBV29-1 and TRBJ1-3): SAVISQKPSRDICQRGTSLTIQCQVDSQVTMMFWYRQQPGQSLTLIATANQGSEATYESGFVIDKFPISRPNLTFSTLTVSNMSPEDSSIYLCSVEGQLSGNTIYFGEGSWLTVV.

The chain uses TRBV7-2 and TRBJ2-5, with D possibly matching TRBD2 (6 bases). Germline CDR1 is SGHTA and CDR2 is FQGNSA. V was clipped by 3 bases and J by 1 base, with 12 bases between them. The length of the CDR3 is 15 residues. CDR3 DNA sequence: TGTGCCAGCAGCTTCTTCGGGAGCAGCCAAGAGACCCAGTACTTC. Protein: CASSFFGSSQETQYF. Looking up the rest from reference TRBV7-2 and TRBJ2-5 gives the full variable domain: GAGVSQSPSNKVTEKGKDVELRCDPISGHTALYWYRQSLGQGLEFLIYFQGNSAPDKSGLPSDRFSAERTGGSVSTLTIQRTQQEDSAVYLCASSFFGSSQETQYFGPGTRLLVL.

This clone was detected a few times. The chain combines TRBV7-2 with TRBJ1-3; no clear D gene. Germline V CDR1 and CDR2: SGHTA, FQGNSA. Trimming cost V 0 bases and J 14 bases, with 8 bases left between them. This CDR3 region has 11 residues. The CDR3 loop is CASSLARALYF. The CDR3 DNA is TGTGCCAGCAGCTTAGCGCGGGCGCTATATTTT.

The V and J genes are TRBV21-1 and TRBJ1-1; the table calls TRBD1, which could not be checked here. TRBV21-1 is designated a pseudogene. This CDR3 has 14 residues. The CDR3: CASSKGSRGTEAFF. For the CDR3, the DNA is TGTGCCAGCAGCAAAGGGTCCAGGGGGACTGAAGCTTTCTTT.

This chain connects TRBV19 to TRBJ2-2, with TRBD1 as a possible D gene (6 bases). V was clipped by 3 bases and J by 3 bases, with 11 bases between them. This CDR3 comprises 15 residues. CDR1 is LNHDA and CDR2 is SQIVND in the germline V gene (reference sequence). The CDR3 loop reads CASSMRTEHTGELFF. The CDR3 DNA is TGTGCCAGTAGTATGAGGACAGAACACACCGGGGAGCTGTTTTTT.

CDR3 in DNA: TGTGCCAGCAGCTTATCAGGGGGTACCTATAATTCACCCCTCCACTTT. This encodes CASSLSGGTYNSPLHF. V gene TRBV7-2 combines with J gene TRBJ1-6, with 7 nucleotides matching TRBD1. CDR3 length: 16 amino acids. CDR1 SGHTA and CDR2 FQGNSA come from the germline V gene. Trimming took 2 bases from V and 2 from J; bases not matched to a gene: 3.

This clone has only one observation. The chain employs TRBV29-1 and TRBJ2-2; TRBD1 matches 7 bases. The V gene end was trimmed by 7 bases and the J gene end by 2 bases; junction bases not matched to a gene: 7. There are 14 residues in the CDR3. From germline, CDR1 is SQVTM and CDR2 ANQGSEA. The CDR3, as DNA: TGCAGCGGAGCCCGGGACAGAAACACCGGGGAGCTGTTTTTT. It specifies CSGARDRNTGELFF.

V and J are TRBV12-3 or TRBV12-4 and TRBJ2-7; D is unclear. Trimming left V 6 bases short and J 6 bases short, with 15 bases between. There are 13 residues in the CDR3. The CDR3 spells CASSPSRTGEQYF. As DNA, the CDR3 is TGTGCCAGCAGCCCCTCCCGAACGGGCGAGCAGTACTTC.

CDR3 nucleotides: TGTGCCAGCAGTTACGGGAGGGGCTCCTACGAGCAGTACTTC. Translating it yields CASSYGRGSYEQYF. The chain joins TRBV6-6 to TRBJ2-7; 7 positions match TRBD2. Per the germline V gene, CDR1 is MNHNY and CDR2 is SVGAGI (reference sequence). J was trimmed by 0 bases and V by 2 bases; bases with no gene match: 1. This CDR3 spans 14 amino acids.